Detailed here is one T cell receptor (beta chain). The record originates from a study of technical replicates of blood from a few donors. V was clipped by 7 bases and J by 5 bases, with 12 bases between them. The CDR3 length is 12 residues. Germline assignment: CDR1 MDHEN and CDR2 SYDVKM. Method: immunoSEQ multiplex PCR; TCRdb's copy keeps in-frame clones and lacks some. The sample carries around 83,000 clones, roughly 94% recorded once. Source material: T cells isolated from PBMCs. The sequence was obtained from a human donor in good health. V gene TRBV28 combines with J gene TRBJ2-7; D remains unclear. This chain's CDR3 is CASMLIPNEQYF. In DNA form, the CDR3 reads TGTGCCAGCATGCTGATTCCTAACGAGCAGTACTTC.